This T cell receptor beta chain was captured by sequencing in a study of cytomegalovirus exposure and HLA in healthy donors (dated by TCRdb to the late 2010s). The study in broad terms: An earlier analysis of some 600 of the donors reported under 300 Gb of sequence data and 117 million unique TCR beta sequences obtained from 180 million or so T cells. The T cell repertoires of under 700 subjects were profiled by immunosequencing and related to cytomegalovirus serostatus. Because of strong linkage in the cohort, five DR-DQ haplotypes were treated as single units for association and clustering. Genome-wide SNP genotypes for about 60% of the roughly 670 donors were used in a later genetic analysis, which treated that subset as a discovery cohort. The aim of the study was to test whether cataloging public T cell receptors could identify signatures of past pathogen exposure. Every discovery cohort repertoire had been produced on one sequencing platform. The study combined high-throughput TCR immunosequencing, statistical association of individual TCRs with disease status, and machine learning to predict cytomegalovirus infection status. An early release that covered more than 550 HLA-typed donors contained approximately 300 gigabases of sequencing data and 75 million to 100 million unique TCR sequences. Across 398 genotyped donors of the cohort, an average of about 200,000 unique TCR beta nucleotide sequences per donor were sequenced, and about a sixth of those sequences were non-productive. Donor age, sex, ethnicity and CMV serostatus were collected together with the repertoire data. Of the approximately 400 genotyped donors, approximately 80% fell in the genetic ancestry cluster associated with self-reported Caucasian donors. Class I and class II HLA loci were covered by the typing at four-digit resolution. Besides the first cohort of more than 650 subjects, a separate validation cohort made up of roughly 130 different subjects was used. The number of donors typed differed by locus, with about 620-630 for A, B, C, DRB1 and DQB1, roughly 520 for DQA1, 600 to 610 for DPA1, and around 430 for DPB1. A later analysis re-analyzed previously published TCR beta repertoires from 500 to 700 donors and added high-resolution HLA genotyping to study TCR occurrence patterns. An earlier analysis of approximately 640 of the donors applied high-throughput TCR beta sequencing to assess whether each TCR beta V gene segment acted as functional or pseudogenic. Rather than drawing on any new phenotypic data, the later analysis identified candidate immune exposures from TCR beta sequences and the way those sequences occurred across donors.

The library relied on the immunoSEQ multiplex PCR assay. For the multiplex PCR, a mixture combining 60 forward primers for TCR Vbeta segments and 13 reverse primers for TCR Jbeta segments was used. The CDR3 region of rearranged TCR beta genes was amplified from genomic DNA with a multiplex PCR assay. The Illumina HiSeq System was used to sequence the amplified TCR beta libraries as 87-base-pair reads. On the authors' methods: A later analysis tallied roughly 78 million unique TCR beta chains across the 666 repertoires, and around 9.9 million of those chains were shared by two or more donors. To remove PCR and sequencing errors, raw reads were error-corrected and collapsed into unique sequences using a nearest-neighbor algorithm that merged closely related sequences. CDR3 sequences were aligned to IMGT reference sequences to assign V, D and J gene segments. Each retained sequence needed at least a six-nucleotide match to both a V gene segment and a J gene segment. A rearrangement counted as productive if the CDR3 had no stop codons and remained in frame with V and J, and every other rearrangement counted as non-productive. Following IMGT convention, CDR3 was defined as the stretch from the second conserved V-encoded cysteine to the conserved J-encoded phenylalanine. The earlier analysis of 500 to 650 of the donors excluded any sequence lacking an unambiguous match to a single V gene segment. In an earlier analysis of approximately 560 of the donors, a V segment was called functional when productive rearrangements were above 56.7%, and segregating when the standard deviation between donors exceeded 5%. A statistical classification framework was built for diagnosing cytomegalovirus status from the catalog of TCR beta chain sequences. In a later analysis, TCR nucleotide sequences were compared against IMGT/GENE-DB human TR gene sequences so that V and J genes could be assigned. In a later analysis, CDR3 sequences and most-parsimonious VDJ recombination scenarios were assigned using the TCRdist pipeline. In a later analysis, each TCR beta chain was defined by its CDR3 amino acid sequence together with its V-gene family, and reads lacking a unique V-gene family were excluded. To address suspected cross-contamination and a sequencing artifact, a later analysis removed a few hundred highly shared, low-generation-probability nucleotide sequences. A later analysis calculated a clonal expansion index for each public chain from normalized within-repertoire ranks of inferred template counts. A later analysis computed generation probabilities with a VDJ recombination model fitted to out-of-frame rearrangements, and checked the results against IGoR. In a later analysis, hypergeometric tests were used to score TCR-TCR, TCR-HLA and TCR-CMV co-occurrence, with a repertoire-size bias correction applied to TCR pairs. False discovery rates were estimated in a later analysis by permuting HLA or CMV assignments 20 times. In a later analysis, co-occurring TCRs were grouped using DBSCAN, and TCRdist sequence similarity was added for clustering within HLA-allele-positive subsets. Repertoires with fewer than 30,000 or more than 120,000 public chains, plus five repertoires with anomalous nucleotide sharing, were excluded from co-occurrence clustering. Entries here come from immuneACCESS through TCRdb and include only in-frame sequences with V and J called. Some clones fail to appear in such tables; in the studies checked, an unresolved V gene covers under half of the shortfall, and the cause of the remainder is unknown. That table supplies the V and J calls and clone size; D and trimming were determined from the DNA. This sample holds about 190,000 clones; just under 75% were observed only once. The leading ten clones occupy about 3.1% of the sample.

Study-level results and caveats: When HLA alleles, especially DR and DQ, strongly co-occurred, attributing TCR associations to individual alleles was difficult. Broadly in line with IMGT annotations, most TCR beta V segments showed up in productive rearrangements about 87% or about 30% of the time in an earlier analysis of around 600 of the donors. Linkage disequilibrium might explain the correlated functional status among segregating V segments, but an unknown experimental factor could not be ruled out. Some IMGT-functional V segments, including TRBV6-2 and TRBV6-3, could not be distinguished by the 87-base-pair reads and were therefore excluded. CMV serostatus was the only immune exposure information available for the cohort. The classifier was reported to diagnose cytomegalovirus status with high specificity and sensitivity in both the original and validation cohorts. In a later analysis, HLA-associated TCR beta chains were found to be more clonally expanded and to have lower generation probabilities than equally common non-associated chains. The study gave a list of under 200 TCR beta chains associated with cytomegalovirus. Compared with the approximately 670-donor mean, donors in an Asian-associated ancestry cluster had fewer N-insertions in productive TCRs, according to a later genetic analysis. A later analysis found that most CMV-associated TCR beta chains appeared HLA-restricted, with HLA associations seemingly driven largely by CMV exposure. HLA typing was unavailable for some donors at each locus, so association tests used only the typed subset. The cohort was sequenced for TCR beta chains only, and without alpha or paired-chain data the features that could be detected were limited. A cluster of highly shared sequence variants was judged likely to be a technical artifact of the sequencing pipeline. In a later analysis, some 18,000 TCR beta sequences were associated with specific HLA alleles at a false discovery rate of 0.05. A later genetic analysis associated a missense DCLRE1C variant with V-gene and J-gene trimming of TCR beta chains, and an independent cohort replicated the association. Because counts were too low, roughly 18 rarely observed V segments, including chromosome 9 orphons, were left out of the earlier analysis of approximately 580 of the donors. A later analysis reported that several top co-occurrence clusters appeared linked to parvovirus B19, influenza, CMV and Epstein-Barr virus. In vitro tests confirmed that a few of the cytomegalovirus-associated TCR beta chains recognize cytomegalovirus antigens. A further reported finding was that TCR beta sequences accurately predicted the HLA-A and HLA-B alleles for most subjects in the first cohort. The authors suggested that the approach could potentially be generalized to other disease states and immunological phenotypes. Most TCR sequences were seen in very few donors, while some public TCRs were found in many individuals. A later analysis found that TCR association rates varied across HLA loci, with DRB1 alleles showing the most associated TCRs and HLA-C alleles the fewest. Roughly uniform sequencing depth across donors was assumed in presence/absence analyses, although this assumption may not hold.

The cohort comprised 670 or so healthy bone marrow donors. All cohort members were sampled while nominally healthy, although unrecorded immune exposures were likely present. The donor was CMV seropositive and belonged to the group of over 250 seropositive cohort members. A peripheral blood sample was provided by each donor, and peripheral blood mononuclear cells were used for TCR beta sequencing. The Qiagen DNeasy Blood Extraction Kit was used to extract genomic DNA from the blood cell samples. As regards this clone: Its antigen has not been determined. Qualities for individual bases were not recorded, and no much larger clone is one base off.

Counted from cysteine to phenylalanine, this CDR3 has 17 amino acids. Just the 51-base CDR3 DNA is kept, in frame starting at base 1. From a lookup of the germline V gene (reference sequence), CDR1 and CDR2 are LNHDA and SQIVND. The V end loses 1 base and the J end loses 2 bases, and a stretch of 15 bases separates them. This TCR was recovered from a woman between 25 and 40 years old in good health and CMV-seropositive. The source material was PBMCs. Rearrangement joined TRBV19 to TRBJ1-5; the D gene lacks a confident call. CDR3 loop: CASSIGVTGLGNQPQHF. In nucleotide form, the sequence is TGTGCCAGTAGTATAGGGGTGACGGGGTTGGGCAATCAGCCCCAGCATTTT.